This passage covers 10 T cell receptor beta chains from one sample sequenced in a study of blood T cells in healthy people across ages. The use of a sample-barcoded 5' primer and a J-beta primer mix characterized a second PCR of about 6 to 12 cycles. Each CDR3 protein gets one entry after TCRdb re-called the 5' RACE reads with MiXCR. The repertoire holds around 700,000 distinct CDR3 sequences, with 25% as singletons. These records were also assigned to another study, of T cells of mothers and their children.

The sequenced material came from blood. Receptor source: a boy between 10 and 17 years old in good health.

The chain is built from TRBV5-1 and TRBJ2-5, with 10 bases lining up with TRBD1. The V segment lost 0 bases and the J segment 5 bases; nucleotides outside the gene matches: 4. CDR1 is SGHRS, CDR2 YFSETQ, per germline. This CDR3 region has 15 residues. The CDR3 sequence: CASSLGGQGHETQYF. The CDR3 coding sequence is TGCGCCAGCAGCTTGGGGGGACAGGGGCATGAGACCCAGTACTTC.

The chain is built from TRBV7-9 and TRBJ2-7; D is undetermined. The end of the DNA aligns better with TRBJ2-1, so the J call may be wrong. The CDR3 is made up of 13 amino acids. Germline V gene data show CDR1 as SEHNR and CDR2 as FQNEAQ (reference sequence). The CDR3 sequence: CASSLEQYNEQFF. CDR3 in DNA: TGTGCCAGCAGCTTAGAACAGTACAATGAGCAGTTCTTC.

This clonotype was counted only a few times. V is TRBV3-1 and J is TRBJ1-2; a weak D match, TRBD1 (6 bases). Germline V gene sequence: CDR1 LGHDT, CDR2 YNNKEL (reference sequence). This CDR3 has 13 residues. V was clipped by 2 bases and J by 7 bases, with 11 bases between them. The CDR3 bases are TGTGCCAGCAGCCAAAAACAGGGTGTTGGCTACACCTTC. Residues: CASSQKQGVGYTF.

This chain uses TRBV12-5 with TRBJ1-1; no reliable D call. CDR3 length equals 14 residues. In germline, CDR1 is LGHNT, CDR2 FRNRAP. Trimming took 2 bases from V and 4 from J, leaving 11 bases between them. The CDR3, as DNA: TGTGCTAGTGGTTTGTCAATGGTCCCCACTGAAGCTTTCTTT. Translating gives CASGLSMVPTEAFF.

This sequence joins TRBV6-2 or TRBV6-3 and TRBJ1-5, with a tentative D call TRBD1 (5 bases). CDR3 size: 15 residues. CDR1 is MNHEY, CDR2 SVGEGT, per germline. V gave up 4 bases and J gave up 5 bases, with 15 bases separating them. The CDR3 bases are TGTGCCAGCAGTTTTAGGGGCTTGACAGATCAGCCCCAGCATTTT. Translated, it gives CASSFRGLTDQPQHF.

The chain is built from TRBV5-1 and TRBJ2-1; D perhaps matches TRBD2 (5 bases). The J call is in doubt because the DNA end fits TRBJ2-7 better. This CDR3 is 13 amino acids long. Germline CDR1 is SGHRS and CDR2 is YFSETQ. CDR3 DNA: TGCGCCAGCAGCATAGGGAGCTCCTACGAGCAGTACTTC. This encodes CASSIGSSYEQYF.

This clonotype appeared a few times. The chain couples TRBV5-1 to TRBJ2-1; 7 nucleotides line up with TRBD1. The V segment lost 6 bases and the J segment 9 bases; nucleotides outside the gene matches: 6. There are 12 residues in the CDR3. Germline V gives CDR1 SGHRS, CDR2 YFSETQ. CDR3: CASTPDRFEQFF. The CDR3, as DNA: TGCGCCAGCACCCCGGACAGGTTTGAGCAGTTCTTC.

This clonotype was counted a few times. The chain links TRBV11-3 to TRBJ2-3; TRBD1 is a possible D gene (5 bases). The CDR3 extends over 13 amino acids. CDR1 and CDR2 (germline): SGHNT, YENEEA. Deletions cut 5 bases from V and 4 bases from J, with 10 bases between. Written as DNA, the CDR3 is TGTGCCAGCAGCCTAGGGGAACCAGATACGCAGTATTTT. Its protein product is CASSLGEPDTQYF.

This clonotype was counted between two and nine times. V gene TRBV15 combines with J gene TRBJ1-4; D is unclear. Trimming shortened V by 6 bases and J by 6 bases, and 11 bases separated the two germline ends. This CDR3 has 13 residues. Germline V gene sequence: CDR1 LNHNV, CDR2 YYDKDF (reference sequence). The CDR3 region is CATSTGPDEKLFF. CDR3 nucleotide sequence: TGTGCCACCAGTACCGGGCCGGATGAAAAACTGTTTTTT. Combining the CDR3 with reference TRBV15 and TRBJ1-4 gives the whole variable domain DAMVIQNPRYQVTQFGKPVTLSCSQTLNHNVMYWYQQKSSQAPKLLFHYYDKDFNNEADTPDNFQSRRPNTSFCFLDIRSPGLGDTAMYLCATSTGPDEKLFFGSGTQLSVL.

Only a few counts were recorded for this clonotype. This chain uses TRBV2 with TRBJ1-2; TRBD1 might be the D (6 bases). Looked up from germline, CDR1 is SNHLY and CDR2 is FYNNEI. V lost 6 bases and J lost 4, with 12 bases in between. This CDR3 has 13 residues. The CDR3 protein is CASRSDRSYGYTF. The CDR3 nucleotides read TGTGCCAGCAGAAGCGACAGGTCCTATGGCTACACCTTC.